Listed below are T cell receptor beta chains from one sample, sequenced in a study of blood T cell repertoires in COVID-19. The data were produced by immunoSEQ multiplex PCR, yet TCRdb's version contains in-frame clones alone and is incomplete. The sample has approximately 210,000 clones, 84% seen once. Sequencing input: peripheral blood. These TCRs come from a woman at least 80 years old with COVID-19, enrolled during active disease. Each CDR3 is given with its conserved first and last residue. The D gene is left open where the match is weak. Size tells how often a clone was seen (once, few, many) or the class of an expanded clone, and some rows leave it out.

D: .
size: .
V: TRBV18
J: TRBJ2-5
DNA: TGTGCCAGCTCACCTTGGTCAGACGGAGGGACCCAGTACTTC
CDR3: CASSPWSDGGTQYF

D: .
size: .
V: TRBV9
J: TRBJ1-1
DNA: TGTGCCAGCAGCACAGGGTTGGAAAGGACTGAAGCTTTCTTT
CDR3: CASSTGLERTEAFF

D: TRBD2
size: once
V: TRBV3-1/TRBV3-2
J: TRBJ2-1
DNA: TGTGCCAGCAGCCCCGGGACTAGCGGGGTAGAGCAGTTCTTC
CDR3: CASSPGTSGVEQFF

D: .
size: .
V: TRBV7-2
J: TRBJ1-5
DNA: TGTGCCAGCAGCTTAAACAGGGTGAATCAGCCCCAGCATTTT
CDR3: CASSLNRVNQPQHF

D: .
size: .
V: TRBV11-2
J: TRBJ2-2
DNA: TGTGCCAGCAGCTTATCAGGGAACACCGGGGAGCTGTTTTTT
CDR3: CASSLSGNTGELFF

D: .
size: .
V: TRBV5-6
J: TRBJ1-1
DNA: TGTGCCAGCAGCTTGAATATGAACACTGAAGCTTTCTTT
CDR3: CASSLNMNTEAFF

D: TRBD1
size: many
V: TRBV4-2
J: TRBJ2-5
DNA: TGTGCCAGCAGCCAAGTTACGAAAGGGGGCGCGGGAGAGACCCAGTACTTC
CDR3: CASSQVTKGGAGETQYF

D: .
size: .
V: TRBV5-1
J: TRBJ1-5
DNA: TGCGCCAACCCGGGTGGTCAGCCCCAGCATTTT
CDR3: CANPGGQPQHF

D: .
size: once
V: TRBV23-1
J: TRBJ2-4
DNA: TGCGCCAGCAGTCAATCGGGGAGGAACGTTAAAAACATTCAGTACTTC
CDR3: CASSQSGRNVKNIQYF

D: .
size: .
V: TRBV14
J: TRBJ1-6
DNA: TGTGCCAGCAGCCATCGACGGGAAGCGCGCGGGAATTCACCCCTCCACTTT
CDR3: CASSHRREARGNSPLHF

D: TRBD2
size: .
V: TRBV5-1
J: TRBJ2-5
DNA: TGCGCCAGCAGAGGTCGCGGGAGCTTAGAAGAGACCCAGTACTTC
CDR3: CASRGRGSLEETQYF

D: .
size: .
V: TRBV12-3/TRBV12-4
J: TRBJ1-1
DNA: TGTGCCAGCAGTTTAGGCGGGTTCACTGAAGCTTTCTTT
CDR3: CASSLGGFTEAFF

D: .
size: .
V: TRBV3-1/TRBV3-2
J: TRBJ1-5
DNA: TGTGCCAGCAGCGCCCGACAGGGCAATCAGCCCCAGCATTTT
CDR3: CASSARQGNQPQHF

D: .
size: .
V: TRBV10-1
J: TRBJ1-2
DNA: TGCGCCAGCAGTCAGGGGACTAACTATGGCTACACCTTC
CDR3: CASSQGTNYGYTF

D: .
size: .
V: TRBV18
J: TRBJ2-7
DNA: TGTGCCAGCTCACCTACTTATACTGACTACGAGCAGTACTTC
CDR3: CASSPTYTDYEQYF

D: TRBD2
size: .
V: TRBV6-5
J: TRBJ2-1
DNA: TGTGCCAGCAGTACACTAGCGGGAGCCTACAATGAGCAGTTCTTC
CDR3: CASSTLAGAYNEQFF

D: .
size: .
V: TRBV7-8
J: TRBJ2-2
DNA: TGTGCCAGCAGTCCGACATCGAACACCGGGGAGCTGTTTTTT
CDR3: CASSPTSNTGELFF